This TCR beta chain was captured by sequencing in a study of blood T cell repertoires in COVID-19. Across the whole study: The United States, Italy and Spain were the sources of the acute and convalescent COVID-19 samples.

Recruits, aged roughly 18 to 90 years, lived in roughly 22 US areas. All exposed participants met a person with COVID-19 within 2 weeks before entering the study. The CDR3 runs to 16 residues. Some clones are missing from TCRdb's copy, which holds only in-frame ones; the method was immunoSEQ multiplex PCR. Found here are about 180,000 clones, 70% to 80% of them singletons; the top ten hold over 13%. The receptor comes from a man between 60 and 75 years old who had been exposed to COVID-19. Sequenced: PBMCs or T cells enriched from blood (not recorded which). The genes are TRBV21-1 and TRBJ1-1; the D call of TRBD1 is as the table states it, not checked on the DNA. TRBV21-1 is flagged as a pseudogene. CDR3 amino acids: CASSKARTGFNTEAFF. In DNA, the CDR3 is TGTGCCAGCAGCAAAGCGCGGACAGGCTTCAACACTGAAGCTTTCTTT.